These 23 T cell receptor beta chains originate from one sample sequenced in a study of regulatory T cells in long-lasting Graves disease. HTBI primers from iRepertoire and Arm-PCR of CDR3 regions yielded the TCR beta libraries. A single record per CDR3 protein comes from TCRdb applying MiXCR to the multiplex PCR reads. This table has about 460,000 distinct CDR3 sequences, roughly 23% appearing once. The time point here: persistent/refractory GD, antithyroid drugs over 5 years with positive TRAb. Researchers made the TCR library from RNA that was extracted from PBMCs. Sequenced here: peripheral blood mononuclear cells (PBMCs), sampled when the disease was refractory, from a patient treated with antithyroid drugs. These receptors were obtained from a female donor with Graves disease.

The V and J genes are TRBV7-9 and TRBJ2-1; 11 bases are shared with TRBD2. This CDR3 spans 16 amino acids. Trimming removed 4 bases from V and 7 bases from J; junction bases left unmatched: 9. The germline V gene encodes CDR1 SEHNR and CDR2 FQNEAQ (reference sequence). In DNA, the CDR3 is TGTGCCAGCAGCTCCAGACTAGCGGGAAAACTTAATGAGCAGTTCTTC. This sequence encodes CASSSRLAGKLNEQFF.

This clonotype was observed many times. V and J are TRBV12-5 and TRBJ1-1, with 8 bases identical to TRBD1. The germline V gene encodes CDR1 LGHNT and CDR2 FRNRAP. The CDR3 totals 17 residues. V shed 0 bases and J 3 bases; nucleotides not matched to a gene: 9. CDR3 amino acids: CASGLVTFLDRDTEAFF. The DNA of the CDR3 is TGTGCTAGTGGTTTGGTTACCTTCTTGGACAGGGACACTGAAGCTTTCTTT.

Concerning this clonotype: A much larger clone differs by one base, so this may be a read error. This sequence joins TRBV9 and TRBJ1-2, with D uncertain. V was shortened by 3 bases and J by 3 bases, with 12 bases between the two germline ends. CDR3 length equals 14 residues. Germline V gene lookup returns CDR1 SGDLS and CDR2 YYNGEE. The CDR3 loop is CASSALNSYYGYTF. The DNA of the CDR3 is TGTGCCAGCAGCGCCCTTAACAGCTACTATGGCTACACCTTC.

This clonotype occurred a few times. The V call is TRBV19, the J call TRBJ1-1; the D gene is possibly TRBD1 (5 bases). Germline assignment: CDR1 LNHDA and CDR2 SQIVND (reference sequence). The CDR3 runs 14 residues. Trimming removed 1 base from V and 1 base from J, with 7 bases in between. CDR3 protein: CASSIVGANTEAFF. The CDR3 DNA reads as TGTGCCAGTAGTATAGTTGGGGCGAACACTGAAGCTTTCTTT.

This clonotype was seen ten or more times. This chain uses TRBV28 with TRBJ1-5; D ambiguous. Germline assignment: CDR1 MDHEN and CDR2 SYDVKM. This CDR3 region has 20 residues. V was clipped by 7 bases and J by 0 bases, with 28 bases between them. The CDR3 DNA reads as TGTGCCAGCAAAAAAGTCCAGCTAACAAAGTGGGGAGATAGCAATCAGCCCCAGCATTTT. Residues: CASKKVQLTKWGDSNQPQHF.

This clonotype was observed a few times. This chain joins TRBV6-1 and TRBJ1-1, with D possibly matching TRBD1 (5 bases). The V end was cut by 5 bases, the J end by 5 bases, with 15 bases between. The CDR3 sequence is 14 residues long. Per germline, CDR1 MNHNS and CDR2 SASEGT. The CDR3 reads CASSIRGGETEAFF. For the CDR3, the DNA is TGTGCCAGCAGTATCCGTGGGGGGGAGACTGAAGCTTTCTTT.

The gene calls are TRBV3-1 and TRBJ2-1, with D tentatively TRBD1 (5 bases). V was shortened by 4 bases and J by 1 base, with 8 bases between the two germline ends. From germline, CDR1 is LGHDT and CDR2 YNNKEL (reference sequence). The CDR3 has 14 amino acids. The CDR3 DNA is TGTGCCAGCAGCCCCTACAGGTCCTACAATGAGCAGTTCTTC. Translating gives CASSPYRSYNEQFF.

This clonotype appeared many times. The rearrangement uses TRBV12-3 or TRBV12-4 and TRBJ2-5; D uncertain. The CDR3 consists of 12 residues. Deletions cut 6 bases from V and 4 bases from J, with 9 bases between. CDR3: CASRRFGETQYF. The CDR3 DNA reads TGTGCCAGCAGGCGTTTTGGAGAGACCCAGTACTTC.

J is TRBJ1-3 and V is TRBV9, with D unclear. Germline CDR1 reads SGDLS; CDR2 reads YYNGEE. V was cut by 4 bases and J by 0 bases, with 14 bases left in between. The CDR3 spans 16 residues. The DNA of the CDR3 is TGTGCCAGCAGCCTCCAACATACGGACTCTGGAAACACCATATATTTT. Translating it yields CASSLQHTDSGNTIYF.

CDR3 sequence: CASSWGFPVNTEAFF. DNA for the CDR3: TGTGCCAGCAGCTGGGGTTTTCCGGTGAACACTGAAGCTTTCTTT. J is TRBJ1-1 and V is TRBV6-2 or TRBV6-3, with D uncertain. V lost 6 bases and J 0 bases, leaving 14 bases between the germline ends. The CDR3 is 15 amino acids. The germline V gene encodes CDR1 MNHEY and CDR2 SVGEGT.

The chain carries TRBV7-9 and TRBJ2-2; TRBD2 might be the D (5 bases). V lost 5 bases and J lost 1, with 17 bases in between. Germline V gives CDR1 SEHNR, CDR2 FQNEAQ (reference sequence). This CDR3 comprises 17 residues. The CDR3 region is CASSPKRLTENTGELFF. CDR3 DNA: TGTGCCAGCAGCCCGAAGCGACTAACGGAGAACACCGGGGAGCTGTTTTTT.

This chain links TRBV30 with TRBJ1-1; D is undetermined. The germline V gene has CDR1 GTSNPN and CDR2 SVGIG (reference sequence). Trimming stripped 2 bases from V and 0 bases from J, with 7 bases between. This CDR3 comprises 13 residues. The DNA of the CDR3 is TGTGCCTGGAGTCGACCTGTGAACACTGAAGCTTTCTTT. Its protein is CAWSRPVNTEAFF.

The chain uses TRBV19 and TRBJ2-7, with 8 bases identical to TRBD1. The V segment lost 7 bases and the J segment 5 bases; nucleotides outside the gene matches: 13. The CDR3 extends over 15 amino acids. Germline CDR1 is LNHDA and CDR2 is SQIVND (reference sequence). In nucleotides, the CDR3 is TGTGCCAGTAACTCCCCCGGCAGGGGGCGCGACGAGCAGTACTTC. This gives the protein CASNSPGRGRDEQYF.

There are many counts of this clonotype. The chain links TRBV11-2 to TRBJ2-4; no definite D call. Germline CDR1 and CDR2: SGHAT and FQNNGV. The V and J ends lost 5 bases and 0 bases respectively, with 14 bases between them. The CDR3 has 16 residues. The DNA of the CDR3 is TGTGCCAGCAGCCAGGTTAGGACGGTAGCCAAAAACATTCAGTACTTC. Translated, it gives CASSQVRTVAKNIQYF.

This clonotype has a count of ten or more. The chain employs TRBV2 and TRBJ2-2, with D uncertain. V was cut by 7 bases and J by 6 bases, with 12 bases left in between. The CDR3 is made up of 13 amino acids. CDR1 and CDR2 (germline): SNHLY, FYNNEI. The CDR3: CASTWGSPGELFF. CDR3 DNA: TGTGCCAGCACCTGGGGATCCCCCGGGGAGCTGTTTTTT.

This clonotype was counted at least ten times. J is TRBJ2-5 and V is TRBV19; D is perhaps TRBD1 (6 bases). CDR1 is LNHDA, CDR2 SQIVND, per germline (reference sequence). V was trimmed by 4 bases and J by 6 bases, leaving 12 bases between them. The CDR3 loop spans 13 amino acids. CDR3 sequence (DNA): TGTGCCAGTAGTAGCCAGGGGTGGAAGACCCAGTACTTC. It is translated as CASSSQGWKTQYF.

This clonotype has just a few counts. The gene calls are TRBV20-1 and TRBJ2-2; D remains ambiguous. Per germline, CDR1 DFQATT and CDR2 SNEGSKA (reference sequence). Deletions cut 0 bases from V and 1 base from J, with 6 bases between. The CDR3 is made up of 14 amino acids. As DNA, the CDR3 is TGCAGTGCTAGAGATGCTGGGAACACCGGGGAGCTGTTTTTT. This codes for CSARDAGNTGELFF.

This clonotype was seen a few times. V and J are TRBV9 and TRBJ2-7, with TRBD1 identical over 10 bases. This CDR3 comprises 15 residues. V dropped 4 bases and J dropped 6; count of bases not matched to a gene: 10. Germline loops: CDR1 SGDLS, CDR2 YYNGEE. DNA of the CDR3: TGTGCCAGCAGCACCGGACAGGGGGAAAGGCTCGAGCAGTACTTC. Its protein is CASSTGQGERLEQYF.

The chain carries TRBV3-1 and TRBJ1-1, with a weak D call TRBD1 (5 bases). V lost 5 bases and J 1 base, leaving 14 bases between the germline ends. Germline V CDR1 and CDR2: LGHDT, YNNKEL (reference sequence). CDR3 length equals 15 residues. The CDR3, as DNA: TGTGCCAGCAGCGAGCAGGGATCCCCGAACACTGAAGCTTTCTTT. Its translation is CASSEQGSPNTEAFF.

The chain carries TRBV20-1 and TRBJ2-1; the match to TRBD2 covers 9 bases. The CDR3 is 13 amino acids. Looked up from germline, CDR1 is DFQATT and CDR2 is SNEGSKA (reference sequence). The trim removed 1 base at V and 10 bases at J, leaving 5 bases unmatched. The CDR3 DNA follows: TGCAGTGCTAGAGTCGCGGGGGGGTTCGAGCAGTTCTTC. As protein: CSARVAGGFEQFF.

This clonotype was observed at least ten times. The rearrangement joins TRBV14 to TRBJ1-2; D is possibly TRBD1 (5 bases). The V end was cut by 1 base, the J end by 4 bases, with 7 bases between. Germline CDR1 reads SGHDN; CDR2 reads FVKESK. The CDR3 is 13 amino acids. As DNA, the CDR3 is TGTGCCAGCAGCCAAGGAACAGGCTATGGCTACACCTTC. Translation gives CASSQGTGYGYTF.

This clonotype was seen at least ten times. The genes are TRBV2 and TRBJ1-1; 10 bases fit TRBD1. CDR3 length: 15 amino acids. Germline trimming cut 3 bases from V and 1 base from J; bases unmatched to any gene: 2. The germline gives CDR1 SNHLY, CDR2 FYNNEI. CDR3 region: CASSEDRGSNTEAFF. DNA for the CDR3: TGTGCCAGCAGTGAGGACAGGGGGTCGAACACTGAAGCTTTCTTT.

The table lists this clonotype with many counts. This chain uses TRBV7-9 with TRBJ1-6; no clear D gene. The CDR3 contains 11 residues. Trimming took 8 bases from V and 7 from J, leaving 6 bases between them. Germline V lookup: CDR1 SEHNR, CDR2 FQNEAQ (reference sequence). For the CDR3, the DNA is TGTGCCAGCGGACTAAATTCACCCCTCCACTTT. Translating it yields CASGLNSPLHF.